These 3 T cell receptor beta chains originate from one sample sequenced in a study of T-cell reconstitution after alpha-beta-depleted transplantation in children. Unique molecular identifiers tagged the TCRbeta library. TCRdb re-called the PCR reads with MiXCR, one entry per CDR3 protein. The profile covers about 460,000 distinct CDR3 sequences, with about 12% appearing a single time and over 5.5% taken by the ten largest. The material was PBMCs from the stem cell graft donor, obtained from the stem cell graft. The source is a human donor who donated a stem cell graft to a child with combined immunodeficiency.

This clonotype was observed a few times. J is TRBJ1-1 and V is TRBV12-3 or TRBV12-4; perhaps TRBD1 as D (6 bases). The CDR3 has 16 residues. The V end was cut by 5 bases, the J end by 6 bases, with 22 bases between. CDR3 sequence: CASSPTIQGKPPEAFF. In DNA, the CDR3 is TGTGCCAGCAGTCCGACGATACAGGGTAAACCGCCTGAAGCTTTCTTT.

This chain joins TRBV21-1 and TRBJ2-1; the DNA was not used to check the table's D call, TRBD2. TRBV21-1 is a listed pseudogene. The CDR3 has 15 amino acids. The CDR3 DNA reads as TGTGCCAGCAGAAAGTGTCTAGCGGGGAGCAATGAGCAGTTCTTC. It is translated as CASRKCLAGSNEQFF.

This clonotype was seen repeatedly, ten times or more. The V gene is TRBV6-2 or TRBV6-3, the J gene TRBJ1-6; 10 nucleotides align to TRBD1. Germline CDR1 reads MNHEY; CDR2 reads SVGEGT. V lost 7 bases to trimming and J lost 9 bases; unmatched junction nucleotides: 9. This CDR3 is 15 amino acids long. The DNA for the CDR3 is TGTGCCAGCACCGCGACAGGGGGCGCGAGTTCACCCCTCCACTTT. Its translation: CASTATGGASSPLHF.